This T cell receptor (beta chain) was sequenced in a study of blood T cells in healthy people across ages. Through a sample-barcoded 5' primer and a J-beta primer mix, a second PCR was run for roughly 6 to 12 cycles. TCRdb passed the 5' RACE reads through MiXCR, listing each CDR3 protein once. This table holds 710,000 or so distinct CDR3 sequences, 22% found once. This clonotype has more than one count but fewer than ten. Germline V gives CDR1 DFQATT, CDR2 SNEGSKA (reference sequence). The CDR3 sequence is 14 residues long. After removal of 0 bases from V and 4 bases from J, the junction contained 3 bases not matched to a gene.

Source material: blood. The chain carries TRBV20-1 and TRBJ2-1, with 7 positions matching TRBD2. The TCR originated in an older man in good health. CDR3 protein: CSARDMGLYNEQFF. The DNA for the CDR3 is TGCAGTGCTAGAGATATGGGACTATACAATGAGCAGTTCTTC.